This T cell receptor (beta chain) was obtained from a study of blood T cell repertoires in COVID-19. Study background: Whether acute or convalescent, the COVID-19 samples came from the United States, Italy and Spain.

Sequencing used immunoSEQ multiplex PCR; TCRdb keeps in-frame clones, though not all of them. The table has fewer than 200,000 clones, 60% to 80% seen once. This clone has a count of ten or more. This CDR3 spans 14 amino acids. V lost 3 bases, J lost 8 bases, and 9 bases stayed unmatched. Per the germline V gene, CDR1 is SGHNT and CDR2 is YYREEE (reference sequence). The receptor was isolated from a woman between 45 and 60 years old who had recovered from COVID-19. The sequenced material came from PBMCs or T cells enriched from blood (not recorded which). This rearrangement joins TRBV5-4 to TRBJ1-2; 8 bases fit TRBD1. CDR3 in amino acids: CASSSPQGAGGYTF. DNA for the CDR3: TGTGCCAGCAGCTCACCCCAGGGGGCGGGGGGCTACACCTTC.